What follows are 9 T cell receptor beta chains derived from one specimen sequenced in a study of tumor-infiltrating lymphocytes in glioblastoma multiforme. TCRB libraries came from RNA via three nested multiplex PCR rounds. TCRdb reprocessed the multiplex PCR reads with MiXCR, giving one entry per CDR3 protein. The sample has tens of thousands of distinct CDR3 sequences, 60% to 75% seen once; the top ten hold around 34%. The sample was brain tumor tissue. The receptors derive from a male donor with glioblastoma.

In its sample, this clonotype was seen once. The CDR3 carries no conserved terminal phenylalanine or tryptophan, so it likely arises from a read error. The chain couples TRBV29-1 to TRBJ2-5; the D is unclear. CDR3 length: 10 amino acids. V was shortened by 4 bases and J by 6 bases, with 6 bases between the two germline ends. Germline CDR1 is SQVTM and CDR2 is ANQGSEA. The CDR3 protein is CSVGLQTQYL. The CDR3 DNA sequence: TGCAGCGTTGGGCTGCAGACCCAGTACCTC.

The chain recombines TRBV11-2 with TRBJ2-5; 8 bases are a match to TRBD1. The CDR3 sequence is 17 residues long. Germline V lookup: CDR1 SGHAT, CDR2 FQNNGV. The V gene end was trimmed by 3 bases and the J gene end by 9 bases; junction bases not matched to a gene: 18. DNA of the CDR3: TGTGCCAGCAGCTTTAGCGCGTGGACAGGGTCGGGCGAGGCCCAGTACTTC. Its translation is CASSFSAWTGSGEAQYF.

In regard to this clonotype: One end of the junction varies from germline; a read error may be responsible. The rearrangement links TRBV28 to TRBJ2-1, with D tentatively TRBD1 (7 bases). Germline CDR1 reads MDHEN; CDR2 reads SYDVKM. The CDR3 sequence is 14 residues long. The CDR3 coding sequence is TGTGGCAGCAACTCCTCAGGGGGAGGCAATGAGCAGTTCTTC. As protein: CGSNSSGGGNEQFF.

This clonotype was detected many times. Here the CDR3 reads CASSFLAGRNNEQFF. CDR3 coding DNA: TGCGCCAGCAGCTTTTTGGCGGGGAGAAACAATGAGCAGTTCTTC. The chain has TRBV5-1 and TRBJ2-1; weak D call: TRBD2 (6 bases). V was cut by 2 bases and J by 5 bases, with 14 bases left in between. Germline V CDR1 and CDR2: SGHRS, YFSETQ. The CDR3 is 15 residues long.

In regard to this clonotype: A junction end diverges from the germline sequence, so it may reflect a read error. CDR3 protein: CSSSAGSYNGQFF. The CDR3, as DNA: TGTAGCTCTTCAGCGGGCTCATACAATGGGCAGTTCTTC. This chain links TRBV29-1 with TRBJ2-1; possible D gene TRBD2, 6 bases. CDR3 length: 13 residues. Germline CDR1 and CDR2: SQVTM and ANQGSEA.

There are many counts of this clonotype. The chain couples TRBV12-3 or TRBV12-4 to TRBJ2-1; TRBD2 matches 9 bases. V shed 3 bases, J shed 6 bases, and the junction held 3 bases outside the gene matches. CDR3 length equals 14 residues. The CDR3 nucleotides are TGTGCCAGCAGTTTTGCTAGCGGGACCAATGAGCAGTTCTTC. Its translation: CASSFASGTNEQFF.

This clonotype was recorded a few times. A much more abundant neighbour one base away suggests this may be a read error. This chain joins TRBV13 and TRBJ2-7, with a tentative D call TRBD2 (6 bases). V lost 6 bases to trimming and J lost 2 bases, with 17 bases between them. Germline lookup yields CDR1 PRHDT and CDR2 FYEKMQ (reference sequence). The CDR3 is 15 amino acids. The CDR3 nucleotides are TGTGCCAGCAGGATCAGACTAGTCCCCCCCTACGAGCAGTACTTC. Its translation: CASRIRLVPPYEQYF.

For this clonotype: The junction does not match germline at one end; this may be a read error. DNA for the CDR3: TGTGCCAGGAGCTTGGGTGGGACTAGCGGAAACGGGCAGTACTTC. It specifies CARSLGGTSGNGQYF. V and J are TRBV5-4 and TRBJ2-7; TRBD2 agrees at 11 bases. The CDR3 contains 15 residues. The germline gives CDR1 SGHNT, CDR2 YYREEE (reference sequence).

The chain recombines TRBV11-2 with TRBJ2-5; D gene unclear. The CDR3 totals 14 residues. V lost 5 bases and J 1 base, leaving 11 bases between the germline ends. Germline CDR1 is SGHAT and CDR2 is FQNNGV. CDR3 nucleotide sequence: TGTGCCAGCAGCCCGACCCGAGGCCAAGAGACCCAGTACTTC. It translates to CASSPTRGQETQYF.